A single T cell receptor beta chain is shown here with its context. The target antigen is unknown. These data originate in a study of blood T cells in healthy people across ages. The V gene's germline CDR1 is SGHTA and CDR2 FQGNSA. V lost 2 bases and J lost 3; bases outside the gene matches: 5. The CDR3 contains 15 residues. A second PCR, run for about 7 to 11 cycles, used a sample-barcoded 5' primer plus a J-beta primer mix. Each cDNA molecule, via a template-switch adaptor with 12 random nucleotides, was tagged. TCRdb used MiXCR to reprocess the 5' RACE reads, holding one entry per CDR3 protein. Of 1,300,000 or so distinct CDR3 sequences in the sample, 59% were seen once. Per sample, extraction of total RNA gave at least 5.5 micrograms in every case. The study, taken as a whole, reports: With age, beta diversity per million T cells declined roughly linearly, significantly by 30 to 40.

The sequence derives from a man aged 18 to 29 in good health. Sequencing was done on a sample of blood. The V call is TRBV7-2, the J call TRBJ2-7; TRBD1 agrees at 9 bases. The DNA of the CDR3 is TGTGCCAGCAGCTTATGGACAGGGGTTTTCTACGAGCAGTACTTC. This gives the protein CASSLWTGVFYEQYF.